Each of the 5 T cell receptor beta chains below was sequenced from the same sample in a study of T cells in Graves' hyperthyroidism and ophthalmopathy. Amplified TCR beta CDR3 regions came from RNA transcripts. The HTBI set primed first-round TCR CDR3 RT-PCR. In TCRdb, the multiplex PCR reads were re-called with MiXCR into one record per CDR3 protein. The sample has about 640,000 distinct CDR3 sequences, around 20% seen once. The material sequenced was blood. These receptors all come from a young man with Graves' ophthalmopathy.

The genes are TRBV10-1 and TRBJ2-1, with a possible D match to TRBD2 (5 bases). Trimming stripped 0 bases from V and 2 bases from J, with 11 bases between. Germline CDR1 is WNHNN and CDR2 is SYGVQD (reference sequence). The CDR3 extends over 16 amino acids. CDR3 protein: CASSESLGVTYNEQFF. The CDR3 DNA is TGCGCCAGCAGTGAGTCACTGGGAGTGACCTACAATGAGCAGTTCTTC.

The rearrangement uses TRBV2 and TRBJ2-3; 9 positions agree with TRBD2. CDR1 and CDR2 (germline): SNHLY, FYNNEI. Trimming at V came to 3 bases and at J to 0 bases, leaving 4 bases not matched to a gene. CDR3 length: 16 residues. CDR3 amino acids: CASSDGREGSTDTQYF. The CDR3, as DNA: TGTGCCAGCAGTGACGGGCGGGAGGGGAGCACAGATACGCAGTATTTT.

V usage is TRBV7-8 and J usage is TRBJ2-5; D is undetermined. Between the trimmed V and J ends, which lost 1 base and 5 bases, there was a span of 11 bases. CDR3 size: 14 residues. Germline V lookup: CDR1 SGHVS, CDR2 FQNEAQ. The CDR3 coding sequence is TGTGCCAGCAGCTTAGTTCCGCTCGGGGAGACCCAGTACTTC. It specifies CASSLVPLGETQYF.

This sequence joins TRBV5-1 and TRBJ1-1; maybe TRBD1 (5 bases). The V gene's germline CDR1 is SGHRS and CDR2 YFSETQ. CDR3 size: 13 residues. Trimming cost V 0 bases and J 7 bases, with 10 bases left between them. CDR3 bases: TGCGCCAGCAGCTTGGAGGGACCCCATGAAGCTTTCTTT. Amino acids: CASSLEGPHEAFF.

Ten or more counts support this clonotype. CDR3 nucleotides: TGTGCCAGCAGCTTTCTAGCGGCCTCCTACAATGAGCAGTTCTTC. Residues: CASSFLAASYNEQFF. The chain combines TRBV7-2 with TRBJ2-1; 7 nucleotides align to TRBD2. V dropped 3 bases and J dropped 0; count of bases not matched to a gene: 2. This CDR3 is 15 amino acids long. From germline, CDR1 is SGHTA and CDR2 FQGNSA.